What follows is one TCR beta chain and its context. No cognate antigen has been identified for it. Base qualities are not provided; no much larger clone lies one nucleotide away. From the cysteine up to the phenylalanine, the CDR3 has a length of 14 residues. Solely the CDR3 DNA is kept, with 42 bases framed from the first base. The germline V and J ends show losses of 2 bases and 1 base respectively, and no gene match explains 1 base of the junction. CDR1 and CDR2 were assigned from the germline V gene as SGHRS and YFSETQ. TCRbeta CDR3 regions were amplified from genomic DNA by means of the immunoSEQ Assay, a bias-controlled multiplex PCR. Processing in the source paper ran as follows. Nucleated cell counts per sample were estimated from amplification of reference gene primers within the assay. To quantify the absolute abundance of each unique TCRbeta CDR3 rearrangement, sequence reads were collapsed and filtered. For each sample, productive Simpson clonality was calculated by taking the square root of Simpson's diversity index across productive rearrangements. TCRdb re-hosts the immuneACCESS table, in-frame sequences only. Its copies lack some clones; in the studies checked, an unresolved V gene accounts for under half of them, and the cause for the rest is not known. V, J and clone size reflect that table, while D and trimming were determined from the DNA. A total of roughly 140,000 clones appear in this sample, 75% to 90% of them only once. Roughly 3.9% of the sample is taken by the ten largest.

Collaborating institutions collected whole blood in K2EDTA tubes following their own protocols. For TCRbeta analysis, collaborator samples were shipped as frozen whole blood, as isolated PBMCs, or as DNA extracted from either sample type. The sample comes from a study of blood T cell repertoires in COVID-19 (dated by TCRdb to between 2020 and 2021). Regarding the complete study: Collaborator samples came from the United States, Italy and Spain and covered acute and convalescent phases of COVID-19. The samples were drawn from two sources: the first 160 participants of the ongoing ImmuneRACE study, and 1,000 to 1,500 subjects contributed by 6 global collaborators. Nearly every sample came with metadata listing a de-identified subject ID, COVID-19 status, age in years and sex. The material from the prospective study consisted of cDNA or gDNA derived from T cells, B-cell-depleted T cells, or PBMCs. Where available, HLA class I and class II types were obtained from metadata supplied by the sample provider rather than from assay-based typing. Deeply sampled blood TCRbeta repertoires from subjects exposed to, actively infected with, or recovered from COVID-19 were included in the dataset. The repertoires were released in a freely available public database meant as a resource for research on the immune response to SARS-CoV-2.

General study outcomes and caveats: The amount of clinical and demographic metadata varied by source and participant and was provided uncurated.

Here the chain combines TRBV5-1 and TRBJ2-3; TRBD2 fits 7 bases in the junction. Specimen: peripheral blood. The source is a woman older than 75 with acute or convalescent COVID-19. This receptor has the CDR3 CASSFTSGTDTQYF. The nucleotide sequence reads as follows: TGCGCCAGCAGCTTTACTAGCGGCACAGATACGCAGTATTTT. Joined to the reference TRBV5-1 and TRBJ2-3 proteins, this CDR3 gives the full variable domain: KAGVTQTPRYLIKTRGQQVTLSCSPISGHRSVSWYQQTPGQGLQFLFEYFSETQRNKGNFPGRFSGRQFSNSRSEMNVSTLELGDSALYLCASSFTSGTDTQYFGPGTRLTVL.